Each of the 4 T cell receptor beta chains below was sequenced from the same sample in a study of identifying expanded T cells in peripheral blood. Repertoires were generated with immunoSEQ multiplex PCR, while TCRdb's copy carries only in-frame clones and drops some. The sample carries around 100,000 clones, around nine tenths recorded once. The sample comprised blood. The receptors derive from a person between 18 and 70 years old in good health.

The chain joins TRBV7-8 to TRBJ2-5, with TRBD1 matching 8 bases. The V and J ends lost 6 bases and 0 bases, in that order; junction bases with no gene match: 3. In germline, CDR1 is SGHVS, CDR2 FQNEAQ. The CDR3 has 14 residues. This CDR3 reads CASRWDRYQETQYF. The CDR3, as DNA: TGTGCCAGCAGGTGGGACAGGTACCAAGAGACCCAGTACTTC.

The chain carries TRBV27 and TRBJ2-7; TRBD2 aligns across 9 bases. Germline V gives CDR1 MNHEY, CDR2 SMNVEV (reference sequence). This CDR3 has 14 residues. After removal of 3 bases from V and 2 bases from J, the junction contained 2 bases not matched to a gene. CDR3 residues: CASSLGGGAYEQYF. CDR3 sequence (DNA): TGTGCCAGCAGTTTGGGCGGGGGGGCCTACGAGCAGTACTTC.

The gene calls are TRBV19 and TRBJ2-7; perhaps D is TRBD1 or TRBD2 (5 bases each). CDR3 length equals 13 residues. Trimming removed 5 bases from V and 2 bases from J, with 10 bases in between. Germline V gives CDR1 LNHDA, CDR2 SQIVND (reference sequence). CDR3 coding DNA: TGTGCCAGTAGTGAGTGGGGGACCTACGAGCAGTACTTC. It yields the protein CASSEWGTYEQYF.

The V gene is TRBV5-6, the J gene TRBJ2-3; TRBD2 matches at 8 bases. Germline CDR1 is SGHDT and CDR2 is YYEEEE. The CDR3 spans 16 residues. The V gene end was trimmed by 1 base and the J gene end by 3 bases; junction bases not matched to a gene: 7. The CDR3: CASSLLSGGPTDTQYF. In nucleotides, the CDR3 is TGTGCCAGCAGCTTGTTGTCGGGGGGGCCAACAGATACGCAGTATTTT.